Below are 12 T cell receptor beta chains sequenced from a single sample in a study of blood T cells in healthy people across ages. Using a J-beta primer mix together with a sample-barcoded 5' primer, a second PCR was run for roughly 6 to 11 cycles. TCRdb redid the calling of the 5' RACE reads with MiXCR, one entry per CDR3 protein. The sample includes about 640,000 distinct CDR3 sequences, roughly 58% of them seen just once. Sequencing was performed on blood. These receptors were obtained from a man between 60 and 75 years old in good health.

The J gene is TRBJ2-6, the V gene TRBV10-3, with D uncertain. Trimming took 3 bases from V and 2 from J, leaving 8 bases between them. Germline CDR1 ENHRY, CDR2 SYGVKD. The CDR3 has 15 amino acids. The CDR3 DNA follows: TGTGCCATCAGTGATGAGGTAGCTGGGGCCAACGTCCTGACTTTC. This sequence encodes CAISDEVAGANVLTF.

Concerning this clonotype: The germline gene is not matched at one end of the junction; a read error may be the cause. The chain couples TRBV2 to TRBJ1-6; D not resolved. Per germline, CDR1 SNHLY and CDR2 FYNNEI. This CDR3 has 10 residues. The CDR3 loop is CASSELALHF. CDR3 DNA sequence: TGTGCCAGTAGTGAATTGGCCCTCCACTTT.

The CDR3, as DNA: TGTGCCAGCAGCTACGGACAGGTGGAGACCCAGTACTTC. Translation gives CASSYGQVETQYF. The genes are TRBV7-6 and TRBJ2-7, with 7 positions matching TRBD1. The DNA end is a closer match to TRBJ2-5, so the J assignment may be wrong. Germline loops: CDR1 SGHVS, CDR2 FNYEAQ. CDR3 length: 13 amino acids.

The V call is TRBV2, the J call TRBJ1-1; maybe TRBD1 (6 bases). V lost 9 bases and J 1 base, leaving 12 bases between the germline ends. Germline CDR1 reads SNHLY; CDR2 reads FYNNEI. The CDR3 loop spans 13 amino acids. In DNA form, the CDR3 reads TGTGCCAGGAGAACAGGGACGAACACTGAAGCTTTCTTT. It codes for CARRTGTNTEAFF.

This sequence joins TRBV29-1 and TRBJ2-1; no clear D gene. V was pared by 4 bases and J by 5 bases, with 12 bases between. Germline V gene data show CDR1 as SQVTM and CDR2 as ANQGSEA. The CDR3 is 13 residues long. CDR3 DNA: TGCAGCGTTGGCGCCTGTCTAGACAATGAGCAGTTCTTC. This sequence encodes CSVGACLDNEQFF.

This clonotype was detected only a few times. This chain connects TRBV5-6 to TRBJ1-2; D gene ambiguous. There are 12 residues in the CDR3. CDR1 and CDR2 (germline): SGHDT, YYEEEE. V lost 3 bases and J lost 5, with 8 bases in between. This chain's CDR3 is CASSSGPYGYTF. The CDR3 DNA is TGTGCCAGCAGCTCGGGCCCTTATGGCTACACCTTC.

This clonotype was detected once. This chain connects TRBV12-3 or TRBV12-4 to TRBJ2-7; possible D gene TRBD2, 5 bases. The J call may be incorrect, as the DNA end agrees better with TRBJ2-5. The CDR3 sequence is 13 residues long. Here the CDR3 reads CASSILAHETQYF. Written as DNA, the CDR3 is TGTGCCAGCAGTATCCTAGCCCACGAGACCCAGTACTTC.

The V gene is TRBV29-1, the J gene TRBJ2-7, with 12 nucleotides matching TRBD2. Near its end, the DNA agrees better with TRBJ2-5, so the J call may be wrong. The CDR3 runs to 18 residues. Germline CDR1 reads SQVTM; CDR2 reads ANQGSEA. The CDR3 sequence: CSVERASGGALYQETQYF. The CDR3 nucleotides are TGCAGCGTTGAAAGGGCTAGCGGGGGGGCTTTGTACCAAGAGACCCAGTACTTC.

V and J are TRBV12-3 or TRBV12-4 and TRBJ2-3; TRBD2 matches 11 bases. J was trimmed by 1 base and V by 7 bases; bases with no gene match: 4. This CDR3 has 15 residues. CDR3 sequence reads: CASTELAGGTDTQYF. Here the CDR3 DNA reads TGTGCCAGCACCGAACTAGCGGGGGGCACAGATACGCAGTATTTT.

This chain links TRBV28 with TRBJ1-2, with a possible D match to TRBD1 (5 bases). Between the trimmed V and J ends, which lost 3 bases and 0 bases, there was a span of 14 bases. Germline V gene data show CDR1 as MDHEN and CDR2 as SYDVKM. There are 16 residues in the CDR3. The CDR3 DNA sequence: TGTGCCAGCAGTTTGGGCAGGGCCCCCTCTAACTATGGCTACACCTTC. Protein: CASSLGRAPSNYGYTF.

There are a few counts of this clonotype. The gene calls are TRBV5-1 and TRBJ1-4; D gene uncertain. The germline V gene encodes CDR1 SGHRS and CDR2 YFSETQ. The CDR3 has 14 amino acids. V lost 4 bases and J 7 bases, leaving 14 bases between the germline ends. CDR3 sequence reads: CASSATVNGEKLFF. The CDR3, as DNA: TGCGCCAGCAGCGCGACGGTAAATGGTGAAAAACTGTTTTTT.

This chain connects TRBV11-2 to TRBJ1-1; a weak D match, TRBD1 (5 bases). Germline V gene data show CDR1 as SGHAT and CDR2 as FQNNGV. The CDR3 loop spans 15 amino acids. The V end lost 2 bases, the J end lost 11 bases, and 21 bases lay between the germline ends. The CDR3: CASSLFRGGPTVAFF. CDR3 nucleotides: TGTGCCAGCAGCTTATTTCGGGGGGGTCCTACCGTGGCTTTCTTT. Based on the CDR3 plus reference TRBV11-2 and TRBJ1-1, the full variable domain is EAGVAQSPRYKIIEKRQSVAFWCNPISGHATLYWYQQILGQGPKLLIQFQNNGVVDDSQLPKDRFSAERLKGVDSTLKIQPAKLEDSAVYLCASSLFRGGPTVAFFGQGTRLTVV.